Listed below are T cell receptor beta chains from one sample, sequenced in a study of early T cells in non-severe SARS-CoV-2 infection. A single record per CDR3 protein comes from TCRdb applying MiXCR to the 5' RACE reads. The sample includes tens of thousands of distinct CDR3 sequences, 5.5% to 6.5% of them seen just once. Input material: whole blood. These receptors all stem from an adult who was a healthcare worker with PCR-confirmed SARS-CoV-2 infection or an uninfected control (not recorded which). The CDR3 runs from the conserved cysteine through the conserved F or W. The D gene is left open where the match is weak. Clone size is not always given. Where it is, it says once, few, many or a class for expanded clones.

v_call	d_call	clone_size	j_call	cdr3_aa	cdr3_nt
TRBV5-1	.	many	TRBJ2-3	CASSPDSRGDTQYF	TGCGCCAGCAGCCCGGACAGCAGAGGAGATACGCAGTATTTT
TRBV7-2	.	many	TRBJ2-6	CASSLRSSGANVLTF	TGTGCCAGCAGTCTTAGGAGCTCTGGGGCCAACGTCCTGACTTTC
TRBV2	.	.	TRBJ1-4	CASSVRPGANEKLFF	TGTGCCAGCAGCGTACGACCGGGGGCTAATGAAAAACTGTTTTTT
TRBV20-1	TRBD2	many	TRBJ2-1	CSARPEGAGGHEQFF	TGCAGTGCTAGACCTGAAGGAGCGGGGGGGCATGAGCAGTTCTTC
TRBV3-1	.	few	TRBJ2-1	CASRGQLYNEQFF	TGTGCCAGCAGAGGACAGCTGTACAATGAGCAGTTCTTC
TRBV18	.	many	TRBJ1-1	CASSPPRGIVTEAFF	TGTGCCAGCTCACCACCCAGGGGAATAGTTACTGAAGCTTTCTTT
TRBV11-2	.	few	TRBJ2-5	CASSFGLEETQYF	TGTGCCAGCAGCTTCGGGCTAGAGGAGACCCAGTACTTC
TRBV5-4	.	few	TRBJ2-3	CASSRATLDTDTQYF	TGTGCCAGCAGCAGAGCCACGCTTGACACAGATACGCAGTATTTT
TRBV6-1	.	many	TRBJ1-5	CASSELAGDDQPQHF	TGTGCCAGCAGTGAACTAGCAGGGGACGATCAGCCCCAGCATTTT
TRBV7-9	.	few	TRBJ2-7	CASSFVLGHEQYF	TGTGCCAGCAGCTTTGTTCTTGGGCACGAGCAGTACTTC
TRBV20-1	TRBD2	.	TRBJ2-7	CSARGLAGVYEQYF	TGCAGTGCGCGAGGACTAGCGGGGGTCTACGAGCAGTACTTC
TRBV12-3/TRBV12-4	.	many	TRBJ2-7	CASSLSYYEQYF	TGTGCCAGCAGTCTGTCGTACTACGAGCAGTACTTC
TRBV3-1	.	few	TRBJ1-4	CASSDSGTTFPANEKLFF	TGTGCCAGCAGCGACTCCGGGACAACGTTCCCAGCTAATGAAAAACTGTTTTTT
TRBV5-1	.	many	TRBJ2-3	CASSTRQGRGDTQYF	TGCGCCAGCAGCACCCGACAGGGGCGGGGGGATACGCAGTATTTT
TRBV5-4	TRBD2	few	TRBJ2-5	CASSTLGSGGYQETQYF	TGTGCCAGCAGCACTTTGGGGAGCGGGGGTTACCAAGAGACCCAGTACTTC
TRBV20-1	.	many	TRBJ2-7	CSARGGTEQYF	TGCAGTGCTAGAGGCGGGACGGAGCAGTACTTC
TRBV2	.	few	TRBJ2-1	CASSERVGSPNEQFF	TGTGCCAGCAGTGAACGGGTAGGCTCCCCCAATGAGCAGTTCTTC
TRBV7-9	.	few	TRBJ1-2	CASSLAGGREDGYTF	TGTGCCAGCAGCTTAGCAGGGGGGCGAGAAGATGGCTACACCTTC
TRBV12-3/TRBV12-4	TRBD2	many	TRBJ2-1	CASSLLGGAYNEQFF	TGTGCCAGCAGTTTACTTGGGGGGGCCTACAATGAGCAGTTCTTC
TRBV12-3/TRBV12-4	.	many	TRBJ2-7	CASSLGSGHEQYF	TGTGCCAGCAGTTTGGGATCAGGGCATGAGCAGTACTTC
TRBV11-2	.	many	TRBJ1-2	CASSITGGGYTF	TGTGCCAGCAGCATCACAGGAGGAGGCTACACCTTC
TRBV20-1	.	.	TRBJ2-3	CSARDGGGHTDTQYF	TGCAGTGCTAGGGACGGCGGGGGCCACACAGATACGCAGTATTTT
TRBV6-1	.	few	TRBJ2-3	CASSEDGDRAQYF	TGTGCCAGCAGTGAAGACGGGGATAGGGCGCAGTATTTT
TRBV7-3	.	many	TRBJ2-1	CASSLSASSYNEQFF	TGTGCCAGCAGCTTAAGCGCATCCTCCTACAATGAGCAGTTCTTC
TRBV6-1	.	many	TRBJ1-5	CASSRTGNSNQPQHF	TGTGCCAGCAGTCGTACAGGGAATAGCAATCAGCCCCAGCATTTT
TRBV4-2	TRBD2	.	TRBJ2-3	CASSPGGSGGADTQYF	TGTGCCAGCAGCCCAGGGGGTAGCGGGGGAGCAGATACGCAGTATTTT
TRBV20-1	.	many	TRBJ2-4	CSAQSGVKNIQYF	TGCAGTGCGCAGTCAGGGGTCAAAAACATTCAGTACTTC
TRBV24-1	.	many	TRBJ1-5	CATGRGSGNQPQHF	TGTGCCACCGGGCGGGGTAGTGGCAATCAGCCCCAGCATTTT
TRBV27	.	.	TRBJ1-6	CASSTSRDYNSPLHF	TGTGCCAGCAGTACGTCCCGGGACTATAATTCACCCCTCCACTTT
TRBV19	.	few	TRBJ1-4	CASSGGTGYEKLFF	TGTGCCAGTAGTGGCGGGACGGGTTATGAAAAACTGTTTTTT
TRBV20-1	TRBD1	many	TRBJ1-2	CSVPGQGSGYTF	TGCAGTGTTCCGGGACAGGGGTCTGGCTACACCTTC
TRBV11-2	.	.	TRBJ2-1	CASSSPGHSYNEQFF	TGTGCCAGCAGCTCGCCGGGGCATTCCTACAATGAGCAGTTCTTC
TRBV5-1	.	.	TRBJ2-3	CASSLNRDTDTQYF	TGCGCCAGCAGCTTGAACAGGGACACAGATACGCAGTATTTT
TRBV6-5	TRBD2	many	TRBJ2-7	CASSYSSSGEYEQYF	TGTGCCAGCAGTTACTCGTCTAGCGGGGAATACGAGCAGTACTTC
TRBV27	TRBD1	once	TRBJ2-7	CASSRRDRLYEQYF	TGTGCCAGCAGCCGCCGGGACAGGTTGTACGAGCAGTACTTC
TRBV3-1	TRBD2	few	TRBJ2-7	CASSQDLAGYYEQYF	TGTGCCAGCAGCCAAGATCTAGCGGGGTACTACGAGCAGTACTTC
TRBV28	.	many	TRBJ1-1	CASNPTGRGGEAFF	TGTGCCAGCAATCCAACAGGTCGGGGGGGTGAAGCTTTCTTT
TRBV3-1	TRBD1	few	TRBJ2-7	CASSQDTGTASYEQYF	TGTGCCAGCAGCCAAGACACCGGGACAGCCTCCTACGAGCAGTACTTC
TRBV9	.	many	TRBJ2-3	CASSVKWGADTQYF	TGTGCCAGCAGCGTGAAATGGGGAGCAGATACGCAGTATTTT
TRBV5-5	.	many	TRBJ2-2	CASSLPTRELFF	TGTGCCAGCAGCTTGCCGACCCGGGAGCTGTTTTTT
TRBV11-2	TRBD1	many	TRBJ2-5	CASSSVAGGHQETQYF	TGTGCCAGCAGCTCAGTGGCAGGGGGACACCAAGAGACCCAGTACTTC
TRBV7-2	.	many	TRBJ1-2	CASSLVPTARYGYTF	TGTGCCAGCAGCTTAGTTCCCACAGCTCGCTATGGCTACACCTTC
TRBV20-1	.	many	TRBJ2-3	CSASTTYTDTQYF	TGCAGTGCTTCCACCACCTACACAGATACGCAGTATTTT
TRBV11-2	.	many	TRBJ2-3	CASSFPGRKDTQYF	TGTGCCAGCAGCTTCCCCGGACGAAAAGATACGCAGTATTTT
TRBV20-1	.	.	TRBJ2-4	CSAEQGGVKEDIQYF	TGCAGTGCTGAACAAGGAGGGGTAAAAGAGGACATTCAGTACTTC
TRBV7-2	TRBD1	.	TRBJ2-3	CASSLRTTGGSVTDTQYF	TGTGCCAGCAGCTTAAGAACAACAGGGGGCTCGGTTACAGATACGCAGTATTTT
TRBV28	.	few	TRBJ1-1	CASSPPERVGAFF	TGTGCCAGCAGTCCCCCGGAGAGGGTTGGAGCTTTCTTT
TRBV13	.	many	TRBJ2-7	CASSLGQGDYEQYF	TGTGCCAGCAGCTTAGGCCAAGGGGACTACGAGCAGTACTTC
TRBV7-8	.	many	TRBJ2-3	CASSLYPGTDTQYF	TGTGCCAGCAGCTTATATCCGGGGACAGATACGCAGTATTTT
TRBV20-1	TRBD2	many	TRBJ2-1	CSASRTSSGEQFF	TGCAGTGCTAGCCGGACTAGCTCCGGTGAGCAGTTCTTC
TRBV29-1	.	few	TRBJ1-2	CSVESGSGYTF	TGCAGCGTTGAGTCAGGGTCCGGCTACACCTTC
TRBV7-3	.	many	TRBJ1-1	CASSLSGGYEAFF	TGTGCCAGCAGCTTATCGGGGGGCTATGAAGCTTTCTTT
TRBV12-3/TRBV12-4	.	many	TRBJ2-7	CASSLEGIAYEQYF	TGTGCCAGCAGCCTCGAGGGTATCGCCTACGAGCAGTACTTC
TRBV7-8	TRBD2	.	TRBJ2-5	CASSLQRGGRETQYF	TGTGCCAGCAGCCTCCAGCGGGGGGGCCGCGAGACCCAGTACTTC
TRBV5-4	.	few	TRBJ2-7	CASSLDVSGAGEQYF	TGTGCCAGCAGCTTGGATGTGTCGGGGGCGGGGGAGCAGTACTTC
TRBV6-1	.	many	TRBJ1-3	CASGGASGNTIYF	TGTGCCAGCGGTGGGGCCTCTGGAAACACCATATATTTT
TRBV2	TRBD2	many	TRBJ2-1	CASIAGGRNEQFF	TGTGCCAGCATAGCGGGGGGCCGCAATGAGCAGTTCTTC
TRBV19	TRBD1	many	TRBJ2-7	CASSWGTGNYEQYF	TGTGCCAGTAGTTGGGGGACAGGGAACTACGAGCAGTACTTC
TRBV20-1	.	.	TRBJ1-5	CSARDTGRGNQPQHF	TGCAGTGCTAGAGATACGGGCAGGGGCAATCAGCCCCAGCATTTT